One sample yielded the 27 T cell receptor beta chains listed below, sequenced in a study of blood T cells in healthy people across ages. Primers used in a second PCR of about 7 to 12 cycles were a sample-barcoded 5' primer and a J-beta primer mix. Each CDR3 protein is one row after TCRdb ran MiXCR on the 5' RACE reads. Among under 800,000 distinct CDR3 sequences listed, more than 40% were seen once. The source material was blood. The origin of the receptors is a woman aged 55-70 years in good health.

This clonotype occurred a few times. The J gene is TRBJ2-3, the V gene TRBV5-8; 7 bases map to TRBD1. The V gene's germline CDR1 is SGHTS and CDR2 YDEGEE. Unmatched junction bases numbered 2, after V lost 4 bases and J lost 0 bases. CDR3 length: 14 amino acids. The CDR3 bases are TGTGCCAGCAGCGTGGACAGGAGCACAGATACGCAGTATTTT. Amino acids: CASSVDRSTDTQYF.

About this clonotype: Just one base apart from a much larger clone, this may be a read error. V is TRBV5-1 and J is TRBJ2-7, with D possibly matching TRBD2 (5 bases). Per germline, CDR1 SGHRS and CDR2 YFSETQ. The CDR3 consists of 12 residues. The CDR3 DNA follows: TGCACCAGCAGCTCCCGGGACTACGAGCAGTACTTC. It translates to CTSSSRDYEQYF.

This clonotype has just a few counts. The chain employs TRBV7-2 and TRBJ2-3; D might be TRBD2 (5 bases). V was cut by 4 bases and J by 8 bases, with 10 bases left in between. Germline CDR1 is SGHTA and CDR2 is FQGNSA. The CDR3 contains 12 residues. This CDR3 reads CASSSRTGTQYF. The CDR3 region has the DNA TGTGCCAGCAGCTCGAGGACTGGTACGCAGTATTTT.

The V and J genes are TRBV20-1 and TRBJ2-3; 8 bases are a match to TRBD2. With V trimmed by 1 base and J by 3 bases, 9 bases remained unmatched. From germline, CDR1 is DFQATT and CDR2 SNEGSKA (reference sequence). This CDR3 is 16 amino acids long. DNA for the CDR3: TGCAGTGCTAGAGCTTTTATAGCGGGATCAACAGATACGCAGTATTTT. It specifies CSARAFIAGSTDTQYF.

The chain has TRBV25-1 and TRBJ2-1; 9 bases fit TRBD1. CDR3 length: 16 residues. V trimming: 2 bases; J trimming: 2 bases; junction bases outside the gene matches: 4. Germline CDR1 MGHDK, CDR2 SYGVNS. CDR3 sequence (DNA): TGTGCCAGCAGTGAACTCACAGGGGGCACCTACAATGAGCAGTTCTTC. As protein: CASSELTGGTYNEQFF.

This clonotype has a handful of counts. The chain has TRBV9 and TRBJ2-3, with 11 bases matching TRBD2. The germline CDR1 and CDR2 sequences are SGDLS and YYNGEE. J was trimmed by 5 bases and V by 2 bases; bases with no gene match: 4. The CDR3 contains 15 residues. The CDR3 region is CASSVTSGRVDTQYF. The CDR3 DNA is TGTGCCAGCAGCGTTACTAGCGGGAGAGTAGATACGCAGTATTTT.

The chain has TRBV7-9 and TRBJ2-1, with D perhaps assigned TRBD1 or TRBD2 (5 bases each). Germline CDR1 reads SEHNR; CDR2 reads FQNEAQ (reference sequence). The V end lost 5 bases, the J end lost 4 bases, and 15 bases lay between the germline ends. The CDR3 extends over 15 amino acids. CDR3 protein: CASSRGTETYNEQFF. In DNA, the CDR3 is TGTGCCAGCAGCCGTGGGACGGAAACATACAATGAGCAGTTCTTC.

The V call is TRBV5-1, the J call TRBJ2-3; 8 bases map to TRBD2. Trimming removed 5 bases from V and 2 bases from J; junction bases left unmatched: 10. The CDR3 sequence is 16 residues long. Germline assignment: CDR1 SGHRS and CDR2 YFSETQ. The DNA for the CDR3 is TGCGCCAGCAGTTCAACTAGCGGAAGATTCACAGATACGCAGTATTTT. Encoded protein: CASSSTSGRFTDTQYF.

The chain links TRBV14 to TRBJ2-1; D perhaps matches TRBD1 (6 bases). The CDR3 spans 15 residues. V dropped 5 bases and J dropped 7 bases, with 18 bases sitting between them. Germline CDR1 and CDR2: SGHDN and FVKESK. The CDR3: CASSVGGWLGNEQFF. The CDR3 region has the DNA TGTGCCAGCAGCGTAGGGGGTTGGCTTGGTAATGAGCAGTTCTTC.

The chain joins TRBV6-5 to TRBJ1-1, with no clear D. The germline V gene has CDR1 MNHEY and CDR2 SVGAGI. CDR3 length: 16 amino acids. V lost 7 bases and J 0 bases, leaving 18 bases between the germline ends. The CDR3 spells CASIRRARAMNTEAFF. CDR3 DNA: TGTGCCAGCATAAGACGAGCTAGGGCTATGAACACTGAAGCTTTCTTT.

This clonotype has just a few counts. The CDR3 protein is CASSVGGAGDLLEQYF. The DNA of the CDR3 is TGTGCCAGCAGCGTAGGTGGGGCTGGGGATCTTCTCGAGCAGTACTTC. V and J are TRBV9 and TRBJ2-4, with D possibly TRBD1 on 5 matching bases. The closer fit of TRBJ2-7 to the DNA end suggests the J call may be wrong. Per germline, CDR1 SGDLS and CDR2 YYNGEE. This CDR3 is built from 16 residues.

Only a few counts were recorded for this clonotype. V gene TRBV20-1 combines with J gene TRBJ1-5; maybe TRBD1 (5 bases). Trimming left V 6 bases short and J 5 bases short, with 14 bases between. The CDR3 length is 13 residues. The germline CDR1 and CDR2 sequences are DFQATT and SNEGSKA (reference sequence). The CDR3 DNA follows: TGCAGTGCACCCGACAGCCCTTATCAGCCCCAGCATTTT. The encoded protein is CSAPDSPYQPQHF.

The gene calls are TRBV13 and TRBJ2-1; 8 nucleotides align to TRBD2. The CDR3 loop spans 13 amino acids. Germline lookup yields CDR1 PRHDT and CDR2 FYEKMQ (reference sequence). V shed 5 bases and J 15 bases; nucleotides not matched to a gene: 12. CDR3 sequence reads: CASSVWTSRQPFF. In nucleotides, the CDR3 is TGTGCCAGCAGCGTCTGGACTAGCCGTCAACCGTTCTTC.

This clonotype was recorded many times. The rearrangement links TRBV10-3 to TRBJ2-7, with 9 positions matching TRBD1. Trimming cost V 8 bases and J 3 bases; bases outside gene matches: 2. CDR3 length: 12 residues. The germline gives CDR1 ENHRY, CDR2 SYGVKD. The CDR3 is CAIGTGNYEQYF. CDR3 sequence (DNA): TGTGCCATCGGGACAGGGAACTACGAGCAGTACTTC.

This chain joins TRBV28 and TRBJ2-1, with 15 bases lining up with TRBD2. The CDR3 is 22 amino acids. Germline V gene lookup returns CDR1 MDHEN and CDR2 SYDVKM. The V segment lost 5 bases and the J segment 0 bases; nucleotides outside the gene matches: 17. As DNA, the CDR3 is TGTGCCAGCAGTGGGCGAGGGACTAGCGGGAGGACGGCACAGAGCTCCTACAATGAGCAGTTCTTC. Translated, it gives CASSGRGTSGRTAQSSYNEQFF.

This clonotype appeared a few times. The chain links TRBV20-1 to TRBJ2-7; 7 nucleotides line up with TRBD2. Per germline, CDR1 DFQATT and CDR2 SNEGSKA (reference sequence). The CDR3 is made up of 15 amino acids. J lost 0 bases, V lost 0 bases, and 5 bases had no gene match. The CDR3 DNA follows: TGCAGTGCTAGAGATGGGCGGGGGAGCTCCTACGAGCAGTACTTC. It specifies CSARDGRGSSYEQYF.

J is TRBJ2-6 and V is TRBV20-1, with no clear D. CDR3 length: 13 residues. Trimming took off 4 bases at V and 4 bases at J, with 8 bases between the two ends. Germline V gives CDR1 DFQATT, CDR2 SNEGSKA (reference sequence). This CDR3 reads CSAIRAGANVLTF. In DNA, the CDR3 is TGCAGTGCTATACGGGCCGGGGCCAACGTCCTGACTTTC.

This clonotype was picked up a small number of times. The rearrangement links TRBV5-1 to TRBJ2-4, with D possibly being TRBD1 (5 bases). CDR1 is SGHRS, CDR2 YFSETQ, per germline. CDR3 size: 13 residues. V lost 5 bases, J lost 6 bases, and 12 bases lay in between. CDR3 sequence: CASRPQGLNIQYF. As DNA, the CDR3 is TGCGCCAGCAGACCTCAGGGCTTAAACATTCAGTACTTC.

The CDR3 loop reads CASSVGGAKGTEAFF. The CDR3 DNA is TGTGCCAGCAGCGTAGGGGGGGCTAAAGGCACTGAAGCTTTCTTT. This chain joins TRBV9 and TRBJ1-1, with D maybe TRBD1 (6 bases). Germline values: CDR1 SGDLS, CDR2 YYNGEE. Trimming stripped 0 bases from V and 4 bases from J, with 13 bases between. The length of the CDR3 is 15 residues.

Worth noting for this clonotype: At one end, the junction sequence differs from germline, possibly due to a read error. The chain uses TRBV4-3 and TRBJ2-1; D gene ambiguous. The CDR3 is 13 residues long. Germline V gives CDR1 LGHNA, CDR2 YSLEER. CDR3 region: CAGSQEQNNEQFF. The DNA for the CDR3 is TGCGCCGGCAGCCAAGAACAGAACAATGAGCAGTTCTTC.

The CDR3 spells CASSPQARLAGSYEQYF. The CDR3 DNA is TGTGCCAGCAGTCCCCAAGCCCGACTAGCGGGATCCTACGAGCAGTACTTC. This chain joins TRBV3-1 and TRBJ2-7; 11 nucleotides match TRBD2. Per the germline V gene, CDR1 is LGHDT and CDR2 is YNNKEL (reference sequence). V trimming: 6 bases; J trimming: 1 base; junction bases outside the gene matches: 11. The CDR3 length is 17 residues.

This clonotype was picked up a small number of times. The chain employs TRBV7-9 and TRBJ2-7; 9 nucleotides match TRBD1. From germline, CDR1 is SEHNR and CDR2 FQNEAQ (reference sequence). This CDR3 has 16 amino acids. With V trimmed by 5 bases and J by 1 base, 9 bases remained unmatched. CDR3 sequence reads: CASSPTGTGWSYEQYF. CDR3 nucleotides: TGTGCCAGCAGCCCTACCGGGACAGGGTGGTCCTACGAGCAGTACTTC.

This clonotype came up a few times. V gene TRBV27 combines with J gene TRBJ2-6; TRBD2 is a possible D gene (6 bases). CDR1 and CDR2 (germline): MNHEY, SMNVEV (reference sequence). V lost 3 bases and J lost 3, with 21 bases in between. The CDR3 is made up of 19 amino acids. CDR3 nucleotide sequence: TGTGCCAGCAGTTTTTGGGGTTTAAAAACGGGAGTTGGGGCCAACGTCCTGACTTTC. It codes for CASSFWGLKTGVGANVLTF. The complete variable domain, with remaining parts taken from reference TRBV27 and TRBJ2-6, reads EAQVTQNPRYLITVTGKKLTVTCSQNMNHEYMSWYRQDPGLGLRQIYYSMNVEVTDKGDVPEGYKVSRKEKRNFPLILESPSPNQTSLYFCASSFWGLKTGVGANVLTFGAGSRLTVL.

This clonotype appeared many times. V and J are TRBV20-1 and TRBJ2-5; a weak D match, TRBD1 (6 bases). This CDR3 spans 12 amino acids. V lost 6 bases and J 4 bases, leaving 12 bases between the germline ends. Germline V lookup: CDR1 DFQATT, CDR2 SNEGSKA (reference sequence). CDR3 in amino acids: CSATGSPETQYF. The CDR3 DNA is TGCAGTGCAACAGGGTCCCCAGAGACCCAGTACTTC.

In this sample, this clonotype turned up a few times. J is TRBJ2-1 and V is TRBV30, with D possibly matching TRBD1 (6 bases). CDR1 and CDR2 (germline): GTSNPN, SVGIG (reference sequence). The CDR3 contains 11 residues. The germline V and J ends were trimmed by 0 bases and 15 bases, with 12 bases remaining between them. Here the CDR3 reads CAWSVQGSWFF. The CDR3 nucleotides read TGTGCCTGGAGTGTACAGGGTAGCTGGTTCTTC.

V usage is TRBV7-6 and J usage is TRBJ2-3; a weak D match, TRBD1 (6 bases). CDR1 SGHVS and CDR2 FNYEAQ come from the germline V gene. Between the trimmed V and J ends, which lost 1 base and 2 bases, there was a span of 13 bases. The CDR3 is 16 residues long. CDR3 sequence: CASSLEGGSNTDTQYF. In nucleotides, the CDR3 is TGTGCCAGCAGCTTAGAAGGGGGATCTAACACAGATACGCAGTATTTT.

The count of this clonotype is one. This may arise from a read error, as a much more abundant clone is one base away. The chain is built from TRBV6-4 and TRBJ1-1; D unclear. Looked up from germline, CDR1 is MRHNA and CDR2 is SNTAGT. The ends were cut back, 0 bases at V and 4 bases at J, with 6 bases in the middle. CDR3 size: 13 residues. The CDR3 here is CASSDSESTEAFF. The CDR3 DNA is TGTGCCAGCAGTGACTCGGAGAGCACTGAAGCTTTCTTT.